The source of this T cell receptor (beta chain) is a study of beta chain features in type 1 diabetes. General study points: When VDJ junctions were examined, type 1 diabetes patients showed fewer insertions and more deletions. A moderate, significant TCRB CDR3 shortening appeared in type 1 diabetes across four CD4+ subsets. Within patients, naive, central memory and Treg TCRB repertoires seemed more similar than within healthy donors.

TCRB transcripts that were expressed got sequenced, as all of the isolated RNA had been reverse transcribed. Profiled with immunoSEQ multiplex PCR; TCRdb holds only in-frame clones, not every one. The sample holds around 100,000 clones; about 26% are singletons and the top ten take approximately 0.5%. The CDR3 runs to 16 residues. Germline-derived CDR1 and CDR2 are MNHEY and SVGAGI. V gave up 0 bases and J gave up 0 bases, with 9 bases separating them. CD4+ cells of the naive, central memory, regulatory and stem cell-like memory types were sorted via CD45RO/CCR7/CD25/CD127/CD95/CD27. Note on this clone: Antigen unknown.

The chain recombines TRBV6-5 with TRBJ1-3, with a tentative D call TRBD1 (5 bases). The receptor was derived from a woman under 30 with type 1 diabetes. What was sequenced was central memory CD4+ T cells from blood. CDR3 protein: CASSYSAGSSGNTIYF. CDR3 nucleotides: TGTGCCAGCAGTTACTCGGCAGGGTCCTCTGGAAACACCATATATTTT.